The clone carrying this T cell receptor beta chain was found once. What it binds is not known. This sample is part of a study of CD8+ T cells in alopecia areata. Study results and limitations: Whereas mice showed it more clearly, TCR sharing across patients was murkier, possibly because of HLA. Sequenced scalp T cells also include alphabeta T cells resident in normal skin.

V gave up 2 bases and J gave up 4 bases, with 15 bases separating them. This CDR3 is 15 amino acids long. In germline, CDR1 is GTSNPN, CDR2 SVGIG (reference sequence). RNA was isolated and reverse transcribed to cDNA, the sequencing template. Here immunoSEQ multiplex PCR was the method, and the copy in TCRdb shows in-frame clones only, minus some. This table has approximately 150,000 clones, less than 75% appearing once. The researchers isolated CD4+ and CD8+ T cells from PBMCs by sorting. The receptor's source is a human donor in good health. The chain links TRBV30 to TRBJ1-3, with D uncertain. The sample comprised CD8+ T cells sorted from blood. The CDR3 here is CAWSPPLRVGNTIYF. CDR3 sequence (DNA): TGTGCCTGGAGTCCTCCATTAAGGGTCGGAAACACCATATATTTT. Full variable domain (missing parts from reference TRBV30 and TRBJ1-3): SQTIHQWPATLVQPVGSPLSLECTVEGTSNPNLYWYRQAAGRGLQLLFYSVGIGQISSEVPQNLSASRPQDRQFILSSKKLLLSDSGFYLCAWSPPLRVGNTIYFGEGSWLTVV.